The next 30 T cell receptor beta chains were all read from a single sample in a study. Via MiXCR, TCRdb re-called the 5' RACE reads, giving one row per CDR3 protein. Here the sample spans more than 6,500 distinct CDR3 sequences, roughly half being singletons. The sample comprised naive CD4+ T cells sorted from a lymph node. Indicated subset: naive CD4+ T cells, CD4+CD45RA+CD25-. The receptors originated from a female donor with breast cancer.

The V gene is TRBV5-6, the J gene TRBJ2-3, with D perhaps matching TRBD2 (6 bases). Germline lookup yields CDR1 SGHDT and CDR2 YYEEEE. CDR3 size: 15 residues. V shed 4 bases and J shed 0 bases, with 12 bases lying between them. CDR3 sequence (DNA): TGTGCCAGCAGCAATGGCCGGGGGAGCACAGATACGCAGTATTTT. It translates to CASSNGRGSTDTQYF.

The CDR3: CASSPEARPGNTEAFF. The CDR3 DNA reads as TGCGCCAGCAGCCCTGAGGCAAGACCTGGGAACACTGAAGCTTTCTTT. The genes are TRBV5-1 and TRBJ1-1; D is unclear. The CDR3 has 16 amino acids. V dropped 4 bases and J dropped 1 base, with 17 bases sitting between them. Germline loops: CDR1 SGHRS, CDR2 YFSETQ. Together with reference TRBV5-1 and TRBJ1-1, the CDR3 gives the full variable domain: KAGVTQTPRYLIKTRGQQVTLSCSPISGHRSVSWYQQTPGQGLQFLFEYFSETQRNKGNFPGRFSGRQFSNSRSEMNVSTLELGDSALYLCASSPEARPGNTEAFFGQGTRLTVV.

Only one count was recorded for this clonotype. The rearrangement uses TRBV6-1 and TRBJ1-6, with TRBD1 identical over 11 bases. With 5 bases clipped from V and 10 bases from J, the junction kept 7 bases outside the gene matches. Germline V gene data show CDR1 as MNHNS and CDR2 as SASEGT. The CDR3 loop spans 15 amino acids. In nucleotides, the CDR3 is TGTGCCAGCAGTAATACCGGGACAGGGGGGTCACCCCTCCACTTT. Protein sequence: CASSNTGTGGSPLHF.

Only a few counts were recorded for this clonotype. The chain employs TRBV20-1 and TRBJ1-5; 11 positions match TRBD1. Per the germline V gene, CDR1 is DFQATT and CDR2 is SNEGSKA (reference sequence). The trim removed 6 bases at V and 5 bases at J, leaving 6 bases unmatched. CDR3 length: 14 residues. As DNA, the CDR3 is TGCAGTGCGTACCGGGACAGGGGGTATCAGCCCCAGCATTTT. Translated, it gives CSAYRDRGYQPQHF.

J is TRBJ1-6 and V is TRBV11-1; D unclear. There are 13 residues in the CDR3. Germline assignment: CDR1 SGHAT and CDR2 FQDESV (reference sequence). V was trimmed by 3 bases and J by 7 bases, leaving 7 bases between them. DNA for the CDR3: TGTGCCAGCAGCTTGGAGTGGAATTCACCCCTCCACTTT. Encoded protein: CASSLEWNSPLHF.

This clonotype was counted between two and nine times. V is TRBV5-1 and J is TRBJ1-1; TRBD1 matches 8 bases. The germline V gene encodes CDR1 SGHRS and CDR2 YFSETQ. V lost 2 bases to trimming and J lost 5 bases; unmatched junction nucleotides: 5. CDR3 length equals 14 residues. CDR3 sequence reads: CASSFTGGRTEAFF. Written as DNA, the CDR3 is TGCGCCAGCAGCTTCACAGGGGGAAGAACTGAAGCTTTCTTT. Full variable domain (missing parts from reference TRBV5-1 and TRBJ1-1): KAGVTQTPRYLIKTRGQQVTLSCSPISGHRSVSWYQQTPGQGLQFLFEYFSETQRNKGNFPGRFSGRQFSNSRSEMNVSTLELGDSALYLCASSFTGGRTEAFFGQGTRLTVV.

There are a few counts of this clonotype. J is TRBJ1-2 and V is TRBV5-1; 7 positions match TRBD1. Germline V gene lookup returns CDR1 SGHRS and CDR2 YFSETQ. With V trimmed by 5 bases and J by 6 bases, 10 bases remained unmatched. The CDR3 length is 14 residues. The CDR3: CASSFTGTANGYTF. The CDR3 DNA reads as TGCGCCAGCAGTTTTACCGGGACAGCAAATGGCTACACCTTC. The full variable domain, in which reference TRBV5-1 and TRBJ1-2 provide the parts outside the CDR3, is KAGVTQTPRYLIKTRGQQVTLSCSPISGHRSVSWYQQTPGQGLQFLFEYFSETQRNKGNFPGRFSGRQFSNSRSEMNVSTLELGDSALYLCASSFTGTANGYTFGSGTRLTVV.

The genes are TRBV20-1 and TRBJ1-1, with TRBD1 as a possible D gene (6 bases). CDR3 length: 12 amino acids. Trimming stripped 1 base from V and 5 bases from J, with 8 bases between. The germline V gene encodes CDR1 DFQATT and CDR2 SNEGSKA (reference sequence). As DNA, the CDR3 is TGCAGTGCTAGAGCAGGGGATACTGAAGCTTTCTTT. As protein: CSARAGDTEAFF.

This clonotype was seen only a few times. This sequence joins TRBV29-1 and TRBJ1-6; no definite D call. CDR1 is SQVTM, CDR2 ANQGSEA, per germline. V lost 6 bases and J lost 10, with 1 base in between. CDR3 length: 8 residues. DNA for the CDR3: TGCAGCGTGTCACCCCTCCACTTT. It yields the protein CSVSPLHF.

In this sample, this clonotype turned up a few times. The CDR3 DNA reads as TGCAGTGCTAAGAGGCGGTTACCCACAGATACGCAGTATTTT. Translated, it gives CSAKRRLPTDTQYF. The J gene is TRBJ2-3, the V gene TRBV20-1; D call uncertain. Germline assignment: CDR1 DFQATT and CDR2 SNEGSKA (reference sequence). V was trimmed by 4 bases and J by 2 bases, leaving 13 bases between them. The CDR3 totals 14 residues.

The gene calls are TRBV2 and TRBJ2-5; TRBD2 might be the D (6 bases). The V and J ends lost 8 bases and 4 bases respectively, with 14 bases between them. Germline CDR1 reads SNHLY; CDR2 reads FYNNEI. The CDR3 runs to 13 residues. The CDR3 loop is CASGRDSGETQYF. Here the CDR3 DNA reads TGTGCCAGCGGACGGGACTCTGGAGAGACCCAGTACTTC.

For this clonotype: A read error may account for a junction end that differs from germline. The chain joins TRBV20-1 to TRBJ2-1; tentatively, D is TRBD1 or TRBD2 (5 bases each). CDR1 and CDR2 from the germline V gene are DFQATT and SNEGSKA (reference sequence). This CDR3 comprises 14 residues. The CDR3 DNA sequence: TGCAGCGCTAGCCGGGGCCTGTCCTACAATGAGCAGTTCTTC. Its translation is CSASRGLSYNEQFF.

This chain connects TRBV9 to TRBJ1-3, with unresolved D. Germline CDR1 and CDR2: SGDLS and YYNGEE. V lost 0 bases to trimming and J lost 0 bases, with 10 bases between them. The CDR3 consists of 16 residues. CDR3 sequence: CASSVVGGLSGNTIYF. CDR3 nucleotides: TGTGCCAGCAGCGTAGTCGGCGGACTCTCTGGAAACACCATATATTTT.

This rearrangement joins TRBV7-6 to TRBJ1-5; D is perhaps TRBD1 (5 bases). Trimming took off 7 bases at V and 0 bases at J, with 16 bases between the two ends. This CDR3 has 16 residues. Germline loops: CDR1 SGHVS, CDR2 FNYEAQ. DNA of the CDR3: TGTGCCAGCACCATTGGGGCAGGGTTTAGCAATCAGCCCCAGCATTTT. This codes for CASTIGAGFSNQPQHF.

The CDR3 sequence is CAISDRDRDLTDTQYF. The CDR3 nucleotides read TGTGCCATCAGTGACCGGGACAGGGATCTCACAGATACGCAGTATTTT. This chain uses TRBV10-3 with TRBJ2-3, with 9 bases lining up with TRBD1. V lost 3 bases to trimming and J lost 2 bases; unmatched junction nucleotides: 6. Germline V gene lookup returns CDR1 ENHRY and CDR2 SYGVKD. This CDR3 is built from 16 residues.

As concerns this clonotype: A junction boundary mismatches the germline segment, possibly from a read error. The V call is TRBV20-1, the J call TRBJ1-1; TRBD1 agrees at 8 bases. The CDR3 length is 15 residues. CDR1 and CDR2 from the germline V gene are DFQATT and SNEGSKA (reference sequence). CDR3 in DNA: TGCAGTGCGGGTCTCTTACCAGGGGGCTCCACTGGAGCTTTCTTT. The encoded protein is CSAGLLPGGSTGAFF.

The chain links TRBV20-1 to TRBJ1-2; the D gene is possibly TRBD1 (6 bases). Germline V gives CDR1 DFQATT, CDR2 SNEGSKA (reference sequence). This CDR3 has 14 residues. The germline V and J ends were trimmed by 4 bases and 4 bases, with 16 bases remaining between them. CDR3 amino acids: CSATPRGPRYGYTF. CDR3 sequence (DNA): TGCAGTGCTACCCCCAGGGGACCGCGCTATGGCTACACCTTC.

The V gene is TRBV6-1, the J gene TRBJ1-2; D ambiguous. Germline assignment: CDR1 MNHNS and CDR2 SASEGT. The CDR3 runs to 12 residues. The germline V and J ends were trimmed by 6 bases and 0 bases, with 5 bases remaining between them. CDR3 protein: CASSWANYGYTF. The DNA of the CDR3 is TGTGCCAGCAGCTGGGCTAACTATGGCTACACCTTC.

The sample holds a few counts of this clonotype. This rearrangement joins TRBV20-1 to TRBJ2-1; a weak D match, TRBD2 (6 bases). Germline CDR1 and CDR2: DFQATT and SNEGSKA (reference sequence). V shed 2 bases and J shed 7 bases, with 9 bases lying between them. This CDR3 spans 12 amino acids. The CDR3, as DNA: TGCAGTGCTAGACCCGGAGGGAATGAGCAGTTCTTC. This sequence encodes CSARPGGNEQFF.

The CDR3 loop is CASSYSGTSGGRETQYF. CDR3 nucleotides: TGTGCCAGCAGTTACTCGGGGACTAGCGGGGGAAGGGAGACCCAGTACTTC. This chain connects TRBV6-6 to TRBJ2-5; 14 bases line up with TRBD2. This CDR3 spans 17 amino acids. With 0 bases clipped from V and 5 bases from J, the junction kept 5 bases outside the gene matches. Germline assignment: CDR1 MNHNY and CDR2 SVGAGI (reference sequence).

The chain carries TRBV20-1 and TRBJ1-5; 8 positions agree with TRBD1. V dropped 2 bases and J dropped 0; count of bases not matched to a gene: 12. There are 18 residues in the CDR3. Germline CDR1 reads DFQATT; CDR2 reads SNEGSKA (reference sequence). CDR3 in amino acids: CSARSHQGAKGSNQPQHF. The DNA for the CDR3 is TGCAGTGCTAGAAGTCATCAGGGGGCAAAGGGTAGCAATCAGCCCCAGCATTTT.

This clonotype was seen a few times. The gene calls are TRBV12-3 or TRBV12-4 and TRBJ2-5; TRBD1 aligns across 7 bases. The CDR3 is made up of 15 amino acids. Unmatched junction bases numbered 6, after V lost 3 bases and J lost 2 bases. The CDR3 loop reads CASSFGAGGQETQYF. The CDR3 DNA reads TGTGCCAGCAGTTTCGGGGCAGGGGGACAAGAGACCCAGTACTTC.

CDR3 in amino acids: CASSPRGYRTNTEAFF. The CDR3 DNA is TGCGCCAGCAGCCCGAGGGGATACAGAACGAACACTGAAGCTTTCTTT. The chain is built from TRBV4-1 and TRBJ1-1, with D possibly TRBD1 on 5 matching bases. This CDR3 is 16 amino acids long. Germline CDR1 MGHRA, CDR2 YSYEKL. V was trimmed by 4 bases and J by 1 base, leaving 16 bases between them.

J is TRBJ2-1 and V is TRBV9; D is unclear. Germline-derived CDR1 and CDR2 are SGDLS and YYNGEE. This CDR3 comprises 14 residues. Deletions cut 5 bases from V and 6 bases from J, with 15 bases between. CDR3 DNA: TGTGCCAGCAGGAAGAGTCCGGATAGCAATGAGCAGTTCTTC. Its translation: CASRKSPDSNEQFF.

This chain links TRBV3-1 with TRBJ2-7; TRBD2 matches at 8 bases. Germline V gene lookup returns CDR1 LGHDT and CDR2 YNNKEL (reference sequence). J lost 4 bases, V lost 2 bases, and 4 bases had no gene match. This CDR3 has 14 residues. The CDR3 is CASSQIAGRYEQYF. In DNA, the CDR3 is TGTGCCAGCAGCCAAATAGCGGGAAGGTACGAGCAGTACTTC.

The rearrangement links TRBV20-1 to TRBJ1-1; possibly TRBD1 for D (5 bases). The CDR3 runs 13 residues. V was pared by 5 bases and J by 2 bases, with 12 bases between. Per germline, CDR1 DFQATT and CDR2 SNEGSKA (reference sequence). Written as DNA, the CDR3 is TGCAGTGCTCTGTGGCAGGGCAACACTGAAGCTTTCTTT. Translated, it gives CSALWQGNTEAFF.

This clonotype showed up just a few times. The chain has TRBV6-6 and TRBJ2-7; 12 nucleotides line up with TRBD1. V shed 6 bases and J 6 bases; nucleotides not matched to a gene: 3. This CDR3 is built from 13 residues. CDR1 is MNHNY and CDR2 is SVGAGI in the germline V gene (reference sequence). CDR3: CASSPGQGAEQYF. As DNA, the CDR3 is TGTGCCAGCAGCCCGGGACAGGGGGCCGAGCAGTACTTC.

The chain combines TRBV10-3 with TRBJ1-5, with 9 bases fitting TRBD1. The ends lost 3 bases at V and 6 bases at J; junction bases unmatched: 3. This CDR3 comprises 14 residues. The germline gives CDR1 ENHRY, CDR2 SYGVKD. CDR3 residues: CAISDPGQGQPQHF. The CDR3 DNA sequence: TGTGCCATCAGTGATCCGGGACAGGGTCAGCCCCAGCATTTT.

The chain employs TRBV5-1 and TRBJ2-3; TRBD2 agrees at 7 bases. The CDR3 extends over 16 amino acids. The J segment lost 4 bases and the V segment lost 0 bases, leaving 8 bases of the junction unmatched. CDR1 is SGHRS and CDR2 is YFSETQ in the germline V gene. The CDR3 DNA reads TGCGCCAGCAGCTTGGATGGCGGGAGTATCGCAGATACGCAGTATTTT. Translated, it gives CASSLDGGSIADTQYF.

The CDR3 DNA sequence: TGTGCCACCAGCATTGCCCCGAGACGGGGGATCACTCAGCCCCAGCATTTT. It specifies CATSIAPRRGITQPQHF. The chain links TRBV15 to TRBJ1-5; weak D call: TRBD1 (5 bases). This CDR3 is 17 amino acids long. Germline CDR1 and CDR2: LNHNV and YYDKDF (reference sequence). V was cut by 4 bases and J by 6 bases, with 22 bases left in between. Full variable domain (rest looked up from reference TRBV15 and TRBJ1-5): DAMVIQNPRYQVTQFGKPVTLSCSQTLNHNVMYWYQQKSSQAPKLLFHYYDKDFNNEADTPDNFQSRRPNTSFCFLDIRSPGLGDTAMYLCATSIAPRRGITQPQHFGDGTRLSIL.